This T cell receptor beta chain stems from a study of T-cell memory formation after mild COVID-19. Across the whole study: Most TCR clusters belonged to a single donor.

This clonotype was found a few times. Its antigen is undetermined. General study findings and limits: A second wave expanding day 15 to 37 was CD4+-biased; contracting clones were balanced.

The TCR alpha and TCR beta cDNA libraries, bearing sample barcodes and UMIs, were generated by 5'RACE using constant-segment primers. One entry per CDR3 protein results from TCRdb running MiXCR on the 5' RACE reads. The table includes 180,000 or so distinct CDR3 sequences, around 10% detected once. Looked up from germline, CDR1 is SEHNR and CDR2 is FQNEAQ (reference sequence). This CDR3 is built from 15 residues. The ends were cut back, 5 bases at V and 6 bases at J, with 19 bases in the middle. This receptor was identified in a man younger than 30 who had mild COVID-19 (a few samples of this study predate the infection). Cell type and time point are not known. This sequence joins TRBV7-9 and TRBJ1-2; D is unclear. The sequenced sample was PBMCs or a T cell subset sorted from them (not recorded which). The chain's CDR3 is CASSPTRTAPHGYTF. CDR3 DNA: TGTGCCAGCAGCCCAACCAGGACCGCTCCACATGGCTACACCTTC. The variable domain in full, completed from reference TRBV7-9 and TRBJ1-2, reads DTGVSQNPRHKITKRGQNVTFRCDPISEHNRLYWYRQTLGQGPEFLTYFQNEAQLEKSRLLSDRFSAERPKGSFSTLEIQRTEQGDSAMYLCASSPTRTAPHGYTFGSGTRLTVV.